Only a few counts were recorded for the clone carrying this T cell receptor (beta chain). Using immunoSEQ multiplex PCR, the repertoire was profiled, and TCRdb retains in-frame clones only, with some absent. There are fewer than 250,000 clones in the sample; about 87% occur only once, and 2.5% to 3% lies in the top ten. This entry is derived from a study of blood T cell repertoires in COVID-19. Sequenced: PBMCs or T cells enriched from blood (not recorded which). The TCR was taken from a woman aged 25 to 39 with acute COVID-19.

CDR3 protein: CASGLVYGREGNQPQHF. The CDR3 DNA sequence: TGTGCTAGTGGTTTGGTATATGGCAGGGAGGGCAATCAGCCCCAGCATTTT. The rearrangement joins TRBV12-5 to TRBJ1-5, with D maybe TRBD1 (5 bases). The CDR3 sequence is 17 residues long. CDR1 is LGHNT, CDR2 FRNRAP, per germline. V was cut by 0 bases and J by 2 bases, with 14 bases left in between.